This TCR beta chain was profiled in a study of low-dose radiotherapy and immunotherapy resistance in tumors. About the research overall: The 200 mg/m2 dose of intravenous cyclophosphamide was given every two weeks, one day before radiation and immunotherapy.

Germline CDR1 is LGHDT and CDR2 is YNNKEL (reference sequence). The CDR3 is 16 amino acids. After removal of 2 bases from V and 5 bases from J, the junction contained 3 bases not matched to a gene. Time point of the sample: before trial treatment. TRAV- and TRBV-specific primers, spanning alpha and beta chains, primed first-strand cDNA. TCR amplification used roughly 20 PCR cycles, a constant-region primer and a V-primer adapter. A single record per CDR3 protein comes from TCRdb applying MiXCR to the reads. The repertoire holds about 64,000 distinct CDR3 sequences, with approximately 25% as singletons.

This chain links TRBV3-1 with TRBJ2-5; 15 positions agree with TRBD2. Here the sequenced sample was PBMCs, taken before treatment. This clonotype was sampled from a male donor with rectosigmoid adenocarcinoma. CDR3 in DNA: TGTGCCAGCAGCCAACGGACTAGCGGGAGGGCGGAGACCCAGTACTTC. This codes for CASSQRTSGRAETQYF.